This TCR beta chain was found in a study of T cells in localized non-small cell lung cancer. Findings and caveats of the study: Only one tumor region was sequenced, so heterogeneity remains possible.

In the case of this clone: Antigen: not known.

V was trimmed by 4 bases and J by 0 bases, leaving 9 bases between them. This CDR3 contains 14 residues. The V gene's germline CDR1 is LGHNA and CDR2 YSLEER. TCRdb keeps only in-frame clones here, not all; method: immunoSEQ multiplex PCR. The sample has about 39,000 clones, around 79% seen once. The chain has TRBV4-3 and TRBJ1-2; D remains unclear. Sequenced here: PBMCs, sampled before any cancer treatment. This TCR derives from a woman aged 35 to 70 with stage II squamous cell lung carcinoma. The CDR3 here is CASSPSLSNYGYTF. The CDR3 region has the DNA TGCGCCAGCAGCCCGTCCCTATCTAACTATGGCTACACCTTC.